One sample yielded the 18 T cell receptor beta chains listed below, sequenced in a study of blood T cell repertoires in COVID-19 (dated by TCRdb to 2020 to 2021). The library was built by means of the immunoSEQ multiplex PCR assay. TCRdb's version of the immuneACCESS table is confined to in-frame rearrangements and falls short of the full clone set. An unresolved V gene accounts for under half of the shortfall where checked; the remainder is of unknown origin. The sample table holds some 240,000 clones, of which roughly 80% were seen once. The ten largest clonotypes hold about 3% of the sample. Material for sequencing was PBMCs or T cells enriched from blood (not recorded which). These receptors were obtained from a man between 45 and 60 years old who had recovered from COVID-19.

This chain connects TRBV19 to TRBJ2-7; 11 nucleotides align to TRBD2. The CDR3 totals 14 residues. Looked up from germline, CDR1 is LNHDA and CDR2 is SQIVND (reference sequence). With V trimmed by 5 bases and J by 2 bases, 2 bases remained unmatched. Here the CDR3 reads CASSFSGGAYEQYF. CDR3 coding DNA: TGTGCCAGTAGTTTTAGCGGGGGGGCCTACGAGCAGTACTTC.

The rearrangement uses TRBV15 and TRBJ2-5; perhaps TRBD1 as D (5 bases). Germline V lookup: CDR1 LNHNV, CDR2 YYDKDF (reference sequence). Trimming pared 1 base from V and 1 base from J, leaving 10 bases between. The CDR3 runs 15 residues. As DNA, the CDR3 is TGTGCCACCAGCAGAGGGCAGCAGGGCCAAGAGACCCAGTACTTC. This encodes CATSRGQQGQETQYF.

The chain carries TRBV19 and TRBJ1-5, with a tentative D call TRBD1 (6 bases). The CDR3 is made up of 16 amino acids. Looked up from germline, CDR1 is LNHDA and CDR2 is SQIVND (reference sequence). V was clipped by 4 bases and J by 0 bases, with 13 bases between them. CDR3 amino acids: CASSTPHRASNQPQHF. DNA of the CDR3: TGTGCCAGTAGTACCCCCCACAGGGCTAGCAATCAGCCCCAGCATTTT.

The chain links TRBV30 to TRBJ1-2, with a tentative D call TRBD1 (5 bases). The V and J ends lost 2 bases and 7 bases respectively, with 17 bases between them. The length of the CDR3 is 14 residues. Germline V gene lookup returns CDR1 GTSNPN and CDR2 SVGIG (reference sequence). DNA of the CDR3: TGTGCCTGGAGTCTCGGGAGGGACTATCGTGGCTACACCTTC. This encodes CAWSLGRDYRGYTF.

The chain links TRBV7-2 to TRBJ2-1; TRBD1 might be the D (6 bases). V dropped 4 bases and J dropped 4 bases, with 8 bases sitting between them. The germline V gene has CDR1 SGHTA and CDR2 FQGNSA. The CDR3 runs to 13 residues. The DNA for the CDR3 is TGTGCCAGCAGCTGGACAGCTTACAATGAGCAGTTCTTC. This translates into CASSWTAYNEQFF.

This clone was found a few times. This chain links TRBV21-1 with TRBJ1-5; the table names TRBD1, a call not compared with the DNA. TRBV21-1 is a documented pseudogene. CDR3 size: 15 residues. CDR3 loop: CASSKGQGPNQPQHF. CDR3 nucleotides: TGTGCCAGCAGCAAAGGGCAGGGGCCAAATCAGCCCCAGCATTTT.

Here the CDR3 reads CAISEPTSGHEQFF. DNA of the CDR3: TGTGCCATCAGTGAGCCAACTAGCGGCCATGAGCAGTTCTTC. This sequence joins TRBV10-3 and TRBJ2-1, with 8 positions matching TRBD2. Germline V gene sequence: CDR1 ENHRY, CDR2 SYGVKD. J lost 8 bases, V lost 2 bases, and 5 bases had no gene match. The CDR3 consists of 14 residues.

This chain connects TRBV10-3 to TRBJ2-1, with 11 bases aligning to TRBD2. This CDR3 comprises 14 residues. The V segment lost 7 bases and the J segment 3 bases; nucleotides outside the gene matches: 2. Germline CDR1 reads ENHRY; CDR2 reads SYGVKD. The CDR3 DNA sequence: TGTGCCATCATTAGCGGGAGGGTCTACAATGAGCAGTTCTTC. It codes for CAIISGRVYNEQFF.

The chain is built from TRBV3-1 (or the pseudogene TRBV3-2) and TRBJ2-1; 9 nucleotides match TRBD1. Germline-derived CDR1 and CDR2 are LGHDT and YNNKEL (reference sequence). The V segment lost 3 bases and the J segment 7 bases; nucleotides outside the gene matches: 7. The CDR3 consists of 15 residues. The CDR3 here is CASSQTGGVGNEQFF. CDR3 coding DNA: TGTGCCAGCAGCCAGACAGGGGGGGTTGGTAATGAGCAGTTCTTC.

Regarding this clone: The same CDR3 also results from other DNA sequences found in this sample. The genes are TRBV7-9 and TRBJ2-1; D is undetermined. The CDR3 consists of 11 residues. Trimming pared 4 bases from V and 9 bases from J, leaving 7 bases between. Germline-derived CDR1 and CDR2 are SEHNR and FQNEAQ (reference sequence). The CDR3 nucleotides are TGTGCCAGCAGCTCCCGGTTTGAGCAGTTCTTC. It codes for CASSSRFEQFF.

The genes are TRBV4-1 and TRBJ2-1, with TRBD2 matching 9 bases. Germline V gene sequence: CDR1 MGHRA, CDR2 YSYEKL. This CDR3 contains 17 residues. V trimming: 4 bases; J trimming: 4 bases; junction bases outside the gene matches: 11. CDR3: CASSRGGAGGLYNEQFF. The CDR3 DNA reads TGCGCCAGCAGCCGCGGTGGAGCGGGAGGCCTATACAATGAGCAGTTCTTC.

V is TRBV4-2 and J is TRBJ1-4; no firm D call. V dropped 4 bases and J dropped 5 bases, with 20 bases sitting between them. The germline gives CDR1 LGHNA, CDR2 YNFKEQ. The CDR3 totals 17 residues. This CDR3 reads CASSPYGFLGGNEKLFF. CDR3 DNA sequence: TGTGCCAGCAGCCCGTACGGATTTCTGGGAGGAAATGAAAAACTGTTTTTT.

This sequence joins TRBV28 and TRBJ2-2, with 12 nucleotides matching TRBD1. The trim removed 6 bases at V and 8 bases at J, leaving 7 bases unmatched. Germline-derived CDR1 and CDR2 are MDHEN and SYDVKM. The CDR3 is made up of 15 amino acids. In DNA form, the CDR3 reads TGTGCCAGCAGGGGACAGGGGGCTTTGGTGGGGGAGCTGTTTTTT. Translating gives CASRGQGALVGELFF.

This chain joins TRBV5-1 and TRBJ2-7, with TRBD1 matching over 10 bases. V trimming: 3 bases; J trimming: 6 bases; junction bases outside the gene matches: 3. The CDR3 runs to 13 residues. CDR1 and CDR2 from the germline V gene are SGHRS and YFSETQ. The CDR3 here is CASSSGQGTEQYF. The CDR3 DNA reads TGCGCCAGCAGCTCGGGACAGGGGACCGAGCAGTACTTC.

The chain links TRBV27 to TRBJ2-1; D is possibly TRBD1 (5 bases). CDR1 MNHEY and CDR2 SMNVEV come from the germline V gene (reference sequence). V was clipped by 7 bases and J by 0 bases, with 19 bases between them. The CDR3 length is 17 residues. CDR3 sequence reads: CASKGYGGHSSYNEQFF. The DNA of the CDR3 is TGTGCCAGCAAAGGGTACGGTGGACATTCCTCCTACAATGAGCAGTTCTTC.

The chain is built from TRBV18 and TRBJ1-1; tentative D call: TRBD1 (6 bases). CDR3 size: 15 residues. Germline loops: CDR1 KGHSH, CDR2 LQKENI. V lost 4 bases, J lost 2 bases, and 14 bases lay in between. The CDR3 DNA reads TGTGCCAGCTCACAGAGACAGGAGAGAAACACTGAAGCTTTCTTT. The encoded protein is CASSQRQERNTEAFF.

The V and J genes are TRBV27 and TRBJ2-3; 7 positions match TRBD1. This CDR3 has 12 residues. V lost 10 bases to trimming and J lost 6 bases; unmatched junction nucleotides: 7. Germline CDR1 reads MNHEY; CDR2 reads SMNVEV (reference sequence). This chain's CDR3 is CATRRGHDTQYF. For the CDR3, the DNA is TGTGCCACCCGAAGGGGGCACGATACGCAGTATTTT.

This chain joins TRBV11-3 and TRBJ2-7, with TRBD2 matching over 13 bases. The V segment lost 1 base and the J segment 5 bases; nucleotides outside the gene matches: 11. From germline, CDR1 is SGHNT and CDR2 YENEEA. This CDR3 is 18 amino acids long. The CDR3 sequence: CASSLGPPRLAGGNEQYF. The CDR3 bases are TGTGCCAGCAGCTTAGGGCCGCCCCGACTAGCGGGAGGCAACGAGCAGTACTTC.